Each of the 16 T cell receptor beta chains below was sequenced from the same sample in a study of T cell changes during pregnancy in multiple sclerosis. Profiling relied on immunoSEQ multiplex PCR, and the TCRdb table lists in-frame clones only, not all of them. The table lists about 59,000 clones, about 93% of them singletons. The sample here was CD8+ T cells from peripheral blood mononuclear cells, taken in the third trimester of pregnancy. Receptors originate from a female donor with multiple sclerosis, enrolled in a pregnancy study.

The chain is built from TRBV7-9 and TRBJ1-1, with TRBD1 matching over 8 bases. V dropped 4 bases and J dropped 5; count of bases not matched to a gene: 3. Looked up from germline, CDR1 is SEHNR and CDR2 is FQNEAQ (reference sequence). CDR3 size: 13 residues. The CDR3 nucleotides are TGTGCCAGCAGCTCCTGGACAGGGACTGAAGCTTTCTTT. Its protein is CASSSWTGTEAFF.

This rearrangement joins TRBV28 to TRBJ1-5; no clear D gene. V lost 8 bases and J 2 bases, leaving 13 bases between the germline ends. CDR3 length: 14 amino acids. Germline assignment: CDR1 MDHEN and CDR2 SYDVKM. Here the CDR3 reads CASDWGEGNQPQHF. The CDR3 nucleotides are TGTGCCAGCGATTGGGGAGAGGGCAATCAGCCCCAGCATTTT. Supplemented by reference TRBV28 and TRBJ1-5, the full variable domain reads DVKVTQSSRYLVKRTGEKVFLECVQDMDHENMFWYRQDPGLGLRLIYFSYDVKMKEKGDIPEGYSVSREKKERFSLILESASTNQTSMYLCASDWGEGNQPQHFGDGTRLSIL.

This chain's CDR3 is CASSLHRDRLGYTF. The CDR3 DNA reads as TGTGCCAGCAGCTTGCATCGGGACAGGCTGGGCTACACCTTC. The rearrangement links TRBV5-4 to TRBJ1-2; 8 bases agree with TRBD1. Germline CDR1 reads SGHNT; CDR2 reads YYREEE (reference sequence). The CDR3 runs to 14 residues. The ends lost 1 base at V and 8 bases at J; junction bases unmatched: 7.

CDR3 nucleotide sequence: TGTGCCAGCAGCCAAGATGGCGGGAGCTCCTACAATGAGCAGTTCTTC. It yields the protein CASSQDGGSSYNEQFF. The V gene is TRBV5-5, the J gene TRBJ2-1; 7 bases match TRBD2. Germline trimming cut 4 bases from V and 0 bases from J; bases unmatched to any gene: 7. In germline, CDR1 is SGHKS, CDR2 YYEKEE (reference sequence). The CDR3 consists of 16 residues.

The gene calls are TRBV13 and TRBJ2-1, with 10 bases aligning to TRBD2. The CDR3 has 16 amino acids. Germline values: CDR1 PRHDT, CDR2 FYEKMQ (reference sequence). J gave up 4 bases and V 5 bases, and 8 bases lay outside the gene matches. The chain's CDR3 is CASSLHLAGDYNEQFF. The DNA for the CDR3 is TGTGCCAGCAGCCTCCATCTAGCGGGAGATTACAATGAGCAGTTCTTC.

The chain employs TRBV11-2 and TRBJ2-1; 9 bases match TRBD2. Germline CDR1 SGHAT, CDR2 FQNNGV. V was pared by 1 base and J by 4 bases, with 2 bases of the junction left unmatched. The CDR3 runs to 15 residues. As DNA, the CDR3 is TGTGCCAGCAGCTTAGGCACTAGCGGGTACAATGAGCAGTTCTTC. Its protein product is CASSLGTSGYNEQFF.

The chain recombines TRBV5-6 with TRBJ1-4; the D is unclear. The V end lost 6 bases, the J end lost 0 bases, and 9 bases lay between the germline ends. CDR3 size: 14 residues. Germline V gene sequence: CDR1 SGHDT, CDR2 YYEEEE. The CDR3 spells CASTRDATNEKLFF. CDR3 bases: TGTGCCAGCACCCGGGATGCAACTAATGAAAAACTGTTTTTT.

The chain couples TRBV4-3 to TRBJ2-1; TRBD2 is a possible D gene (5 bases). V was clipped by 1 base and J by 8 bases, with 15 bases between them. Germline lookup yields CDR1 LGHNA and CDR2 YSLEER. The CDR3 length is 15 residues. In DNA, the CDR3 is TGCGCCAGCAGCCAAGCTTCGGACGGGAAGGATGAGCAGTTCTTC. Translation gives CASSQASDGKDEQFF.

The rearrangement joins TRBV5-6 to TRBJ1-2; TRBD1 agrees at 7 bases. With V trimmed by 4 bases and J by 3 bases, 15 bases remained unmatched. This CDR3 region has 17 residues. CDR1 and CDR2 from the germline V gene are SGHDT and YYEEEE. CDR3 DNA: TGTGCCAGCAGCACCCTAATCGGAACAGGGGAGCACTATGGCTACACCTTC. It yields the protein CASSTLIGTGEHYGYTF. The variable domain in full, with the rest retrieved from reference TRBV5-6 and TRBJ1-2, is DAGVTQSPTHLIKTRGQQVTLRCSPKSGHDTVSWYQQALGQGPQFIFQYYEEEERQRGNFPDRFSGHQFPNYSSELNVNALLLGDSALYLCASSTLIGTGEHYGYTFGSGTRLTVV.

The rearrangement links TRBV15 to TRBJ2-1; TRBD1 matches at 7 bases. The CDR3 consists of 15 residues. Trimming at V came to 5 bases and at J to 0 bases, leaving 4 bases not matched to a gene. Germline CDR1 LNHNV, CDR2 YYDKDF (reference sequence). The DNA of the CDR3 is TGTGCCACCAGCCCGGACAGGAGCTCCTACAATGAGCAGTTCTTC. Translated, it gives CATSPDRSSYNEQFF.

This clone was seen more than once but under ten times. The chain has TRBV7-2 and TRBJ2-2, with D tentatively TRBD2 (6 bases). Looked up from germline, CDR1 is SGHTA and CDR2 is FQGNSA. The ends were cut back, 1 base at V and 1 base at J, with 10 bases in the middle. CDR3 length: 16 amino acids. This CDR3 reads CASSLDAGWNTGELFF. CDR3 nucleotide sequence: TGTGCCAGCAGCTTAGATGCGGGGTGGAACACCGGGGAGCTGTTTTTT.

The rearrangement links TRBV2 to TRBJ2-1; D is perhaps TRBD1 (6 bases). The CDR3 covers 18 residues. V was clipped by 3 bases and J by 0 bases, with 18 bases between them. The germline CDR1 and CDR2 sequences are SNHLY and FYNNEI. This CDR3 is CASSDYPLDRVSYNEQFF. The CDR3 region has the DNA TGTGCCAGCAGTGACTACCCTCTGGACAGAGTCTCCTACAATGAGCAGTTCTTC.

The CDR3 loop is CASILMEGSGDTQYF. DNA for the CDR3: TGTGCCAGCATCCTAATGGAGGGAAGCGGGGATACGCAGTATTTT. The gene calls are TRBV7-9 and TRBJ2-3; tentatively, D is TRBD2 (6 bases). Germline V gene sequence: CDR1 SEHNR, CDR2 FQNEAQ (reference sequence). The CDR3 is made up of 15 amino acids. Trimming removed 7 bases at V and 6 bases at J, with 20 bases between.

V usage is TRBV30 and J usage is TRBJ2-7, with D tentatively TRBD1 (5 bases). This CDR3 spans 13 amino acids. V shed 3 bases and J shed 2 bases, with 11 bases lying between them. CDR1 and CDR2 from the germline V gene are GTSNPN and SVGIG (reference sequence). The CDR3 DNA follows: TGTGCCTGGAGCATCGGCAGGGCCTACGAGCAGTACTTC. This translates into CAWSIGRAYEQYF.

J is TRBJ1-1 and V is TRBV6-1; D call uncertain. Germline CDR1 is MNHNS and CDR2 is SASEGT. V lost 5 bases and J lost 2, with 12 bases in between. This CDR3 is built from 14 residues. The CDR3 region has the DNA TGTGCCAGCAGTCTGCCAGGAAGAAACACTGAAGCTTTCTTT. As protein: CASSLPGRNTEAFF.

This clone was counted once. One end of the junction fails to match germline, which may point to a read error. The chain recombines TRBV6-5 with TRBJ2-7, with D possibly matching TRBD2 (5 bases). This CDR3 has 13 amino acids. The germline V gene has CDR1 MNHEY and CDR2 SVGAGI. The CDR3 loop reads CASRAGVGYGQYF. CDR3 bases: TGTGCCAGCAGGGCCGGGGTCGGCTACGGGCAGTACTTC.